This T cell receptor beta chain was documented in a study of cytomegalovirus exposure and HLA in healthy donors. TCRdb's table, derived via immunoSEQ multiplex PCR, lists solely in-frame clones and lacks some. Counted here are hundreds of thousands of clones, more than 75% occurring once; the ten biggest clones make up approximately 0.88%. Comments on this clone: Its matching antigen is unknown.

The V gene lost 6 bases and the J gene lost 5 bases, with 19 bases spanning the gap. Germline V gene lookup returns CDR1 MDHEN and CDR2 SYDVKM. This CDR3 comprises 15 residues. General study points: Clusters of TCRs from the first cohort tended to co-occur in the 100 to 150 validation repertoires (as a later analysis found).

This clonotype was obtained from a woman aged 18-35 years in good health and CMV-seronegative. The V gene is TRBV28, the J gene TRBJ1-2, with D maybe TRBD1 (6 bases). The sequenced sample was PBMCs. For the CDR3, the DNA is TGTGCCAGCAGCTCGTCTTGGGGGCTAAGTTATGGCTACACCTTC. Translated, it gives CASSSSWGLSYGYTF.